This T cell receptor beta chain was found in a study of blood T cell repertoires in COVID-19. The protocol was immunoSEQ multiplex PCR, while the TCRdb copy is restricted to in-frame clones and leaves out a portion. The profile covers under 250,000 clones, with 88% appearing a single time and around 3.1% taken by the ten largest. This CDR3 has 16 residues. V shed 5 bases, J shed 3 bases, and the junction held 8 bases outside the gene matches. The germline gives CDR1 SGHRS, CDR2 YFSETQ. The TCR originated in a woman aged 40 to 49 who had been exposed to COVID-19. The sequenced sample consisted of PBMCs or T cells enriched from blood (not recorded which). V and J are TRBV5-1 and TRBJ2-1; 10 bases agree with TRBD2. CDR3 sequence reads: CASSSSGGANYNEQFF. CDR3 in DNA: TGCGCCAGCAGTTCGAGCGGGGGGGCGAACTACAATGAGCAGTTCTTC.